These 25 T cell receptor beta chains were sequenced from one sample in a study of monozygotic twins with cystic fibrosis (dated by TCRdb to the early 2020s). Libraries came from the immunoSEQ multiplex PCR assay. TCRdb obtained this table from immuneACCESS and retained in-frame rearrangements with V and J assigned. These tables miss some clones; where compared with another copy, unresolved V genes account for less than half of the shortfall, and the remainder is unexplained. In this sample the table shows roughly 25,000 clones, 75% to 95% of which occur a single time. Roughly 0.3% of the sample lies in the top ten. The material sequenced was blood. Receptors originate from a girl aged 2-9 years with cystic fibrosis.

The chain is built from TRBV19 and TRBJ1-1; D may be TRBD1 (5 bases). The CDR3 consists of 17 residues. Germline-derived CDR1 and CDR2 are LNHDA and SQIVND (reference sequence). V lost 7 bases to trimming and J lost 3 bases, with 24 bases between them. CDR3 nucleotide sequence: TGTGCCAGTACTCCTCGAGGACTGGCGGGGGGATACACTGAAGCTTTCTTT. Its translation is CASTPRGLAGGYTEAFF. The full variable domain, completed using reference TRBV19 and TRBJ1-1, is DGGITQSPKYLFRKEGQNVTLSCEQNLNHDAMYWYRQDPGQGLRLIYYSQIVNDFQKGDIAEGYSVSREKKESFPLTVTSAQKNPTAFYLCASTPRGLAGGYTEAFFGQGTRLTVV.

The rearrangement uses TRBV5-1 and TRBJ1-1; TRBD1 matches at 9 bases. The CDR3 is 13 residues long. Germline V gene sequence: CDR1 SGHRS, CDR2 YFSETQ. V trimming: 3 bases; J trimming: 3 bases; junction bases outside the gene matches: 0. In DNA form, the CDR3 reads TGCGCCAGCAGCTGGACAGGGGACACTGAAGCTTTCTTT. It encodes CASSWTGDTEAFF.

This chain joins TRBV2 and TRBJ2-5; D possibly uses TRBD1 or TRBD2 (5 bases each). Germline loops: CDR1 SNHLY, CDR2 FYNNEI. The CDR3 is 13 residues long. V was clipped by 8 bases and J by 7 bases, with 17 bases between them. The CDR3 spells CASRGLNGGTQYF. DNA for the CDR3: TGTGCCAGCCGGGGCCTCAATGGGGGGACCCAGTACTTC.

The V and J genes are TRBV5-1 and TRBJ2-2; no definite D call. CDR3 length: 13 amino acids. Trimming pared 0 bases from V and 6 bases from J, leaving 6 bases between. Germline CDR1 and CDR2: SGHRS and YFSETQ. The CDR3 bases are TGCGCCAGCAGCTTGGTGGATTCCGGGGAGCTGTTTTTT. Translation: CASSLVDSGELFF. The variable domain in full, completed from reference TRBV5-1 and TRBJ2-2, reads KAGVTQTPRYLIKTRGQQVTLSCSPISGHRSVSWYQQTPGQGLQFLFEYFSETQRNKGNFPGRFSGRQFSNSRSEMNVSTLELGDSALYLCASSLVDSGELFFGEGSRLTVL.

V and J are TRBV6-1 and TRBJ1-5; D call uncertain. The CDR3 contains 17 residues. The V end lost 4 bases, the J end lost 3 bases, and 19 bases lay between the germline ends. CDR1 and CDR2 (germline): MNHNS, SASEGT. The CDR3 loop reads CASSAGLQKELNQPQHF. The CDR3 bases are TGTGCCAGCAGTGCCGGTCTTCAGAAAGAACTCAATCAGCCCCAGCATTTT.

The rearrangement links TRBV6-5 to TRBJ1-2; D may be TRBD1 (5 bases). Trimming shortened V by 5 bases and J by 4 bases, and 8 bases separated the two germline ends. The CDR3 is 12 amino acids. Per germline, CDR1 MNHEY and CDR2 SVGAGI. The CDR3 nucleotides read TGTGCCAGCAGTAAGGGGTCCTATGGCTACACCTTC. Its translation: CASSKGSYGYTF.

The chain couples TRBV5-6 to TRBJ2-1; perhaps TRBD2 as D (5 bases). Germline CDR1 is SGHDT and CDR2 is YYEEEE. V lost 0 bases and J 6 bases, leaving 10 bases between the germline ends. The CDR3 length is 14 residues. This CDR3 reads CASSLGIGGNEQFF. CDR3 nucleotide sequence: TGTGCCAGCAGCTTGGGGATAGGAGGCAATGAGCAGTTCTTC. Looking up the rest from reference TRBV5-6 and TRBJ2-1 gives the full variable domain: DAGVTQSPTHLIKTRGQQVTLRCSPKSGHDTVSWYQQALGQGPQFIFQYYEEEERQRGNFPDRFSGHQFPNYSSELNVNALLLGDSALYLCASSLGIGGNEQFFGPGTRLTVL.

The rearrangement links TRBV5-5 to TRBJ2-2, with 12 bases matching TRBD2. This CDR3 is 15 amino acids long. CDR1 is SGHKS and CDR2 is YYEKEE in the germline V gene (reference sequence). V gave up 0 bases and J gave up 6 bases; unmatched junction bases: 0. The CDR3: CASSLASGGAGELFF. For the CDR3, the DNA is TGTGCCAGCAGCTTGGCTAGCGGGGGGGCCGGGGAGCTGTTTTTT.

This chain uses TRBV25-1 with TRBJ2-5, with 10 bases identical to TRBD2. V shed 3 bases, J shed 4 bases, and the junction held 11 bases outside the gene matches. Germline CDR1 is MGHDK and CDR2 is SYGVNS. This CDR3 contains 17 residues. As DNA, the CDR3 is TGTGCCAGCAGTGATACCTTTGGACTAGCGGACGGAGAGACCCAGTACTTC. This sequence encodes CASSDTFGLADGETQYF.

The rearrangement uses TRBV7-2 and TRBJ1-2; D call uncertain. The germline V and J ends were trimmed by 1 base and 1 base, with 22 bases remaining between them. The CDR3 has 19 residues. Germline V gives CDR1 SGHTA, CDR2 FQGNSA. The CDR3 sequence is CASSLVAQSPYTNNYGYTF. CDR3 nucleotide sequence: TGTGCCAGCAGCTTAGTTGCGCAGAGCCCGTATACCAATAACTATGGCTACACCTTC.

The V gene is TRBV10-1, the J gene TRBJ1-2; a possible D gene is TRBD1 (5 bases). The length of the CDR3 is 13 residues. V lost 6 bases to trimming and J lost 6 bases, with 14 bases between them. Germline CDR1 WNHNN, CDR2 SYGVQD (reference sequence). The CDR3 nucleotides are TGCGCCAGCAGCGCAGGGAGTTCTGATGGCTACACCTTC. This gives the protein CASSAGSSDGYTF.

This sequence joins TRBV6-5 and TRBJ1-2; D may be TRBD1 (5 bases). The CDR3 consists of 14 residues. Germline-derived CDR1 and CDR2 are MNHEY and SVGAGI. Trimming stripped 0 bases from V and 4 bases from J, with 9 bases between. CDR3 coding DNA: TGTGCCAGCAGTTACTCGGGGCAAAGCTATGGCTACACCTTC. Translation: CASSYSGQSYGYTF.

This chain connects TRBV10-3 to TRBJ1-1; the D gene is possibly TRBD1 (6 bases). Germline V gives CDR1 ENHRY, CDR2 SYGVKD. Trimming pared 8 bases from V and 1 base from J, leaving 20 bases between. There are 16 residues in the CDR3. This CDR3 reads CAIGAGHRVKNTEAFF. Here the CDR3 DNA reads TGTGCCATCGGGGCTGGGCACAGGGTTAAGAACACTGAAGCTTTCTTT.

This chain uses TRBV15 with TRBJ1-2, with TRBD1 identical over 9 bases. Germline lookup yields CDR1 LNHNV and CDR2 YYDKDF (reference sequence). V shed 5 bases, J shed 3 bases, and the junction held 13 bases outside the gene matches. This CDR3 is 17 amino acids long. In DNA, the CDR3 is TGTGCCACCAGCGGTTTAGTCTACAGGGGGCTCGACTATGGCTACACCTTC. This gives the protein CATSGLVYRGLDYGYTF.

The chain recombines TRBV29-1 with TRBJ2-5; 7 bases fit TRBD2. The CDR3 runs to 15 residues. Germline-derived CDR1 and CDR2 are SQVTM and ANQGSEA. The CDR3 DNA reads TGCAGTCCTATCTCGCTGGGGGGGTCACAAGAGACCCAGTACTTC. It codes for CSPISLGGSQETQYF.

This chain connects TRBV7-2 to TRBJ2-7; TRBD1 or TRBD2 may be the D gene (5 bases each). CDR3 length: 14 amino acids. Trimming took 5 bases from V and 2 from J, leaving 13 bases between them. CDR1 SGHTA and CDR2 FQGNSA come from the germline V gene. The CDR3 region has the DNA TGTGCCAGCAGCCTATGGGACGGTCCCTACGAGCAGTACTTC. Its protein is CASSLWDGPYEQYF.

This clone was detected once. J is TRBJ1-3 and V is TRBV11-3; tentatively, D is TRBD1 (6 bases). V was clipped by 3 bases and J by 5 bases, with 11 bases between them. The germline CDR1 and CDR2 sequences are SGHNT and YENEEA. This CDR3 comprises 14 residues. The CDR3 DNA sequence: TGTGCCAGCAGCTTCGGGGGGCAAAGAAACACCATATATTTT. Translated, it gives CASSFGGQRNTIYF.

This clone appeared a single time. V and J are TRBV9 and TRBJ1-2; D remains unclear. The CDR3 runs 14 residues. The V end was cut by 1 base, the J end by 4 bases, with 11 bases between. CDR1 and CDR2 (germline): SGDLS, YYNGEE. Here the CDR3 reads CASSVTNTGYGYTF. In nucleotides, the CDR3 is TGTGCCAGCAGCGTAACTAACACCGGCTATGGCTACACCTTC.

The rearrangement uses TRBV19 and TRBJ2-7, with 7 bases that match TRBD2. Germline-derived CDR1 and CDR2 are LNHDA and SQIVND (reference sequence). CDR3 length equals 14 residues. Trimming at V came to 10 bases and at J to 2 bases, leaving 11 bases not matched to a gene. The CDR3 loop is CATKRAGDAYEQYF. The CDR3 DNA reads TGTGCCACAAAGCGGGCGGGGGACGCCTACGAGCAGTACTTC.

The J gene is TRBJ2-7, the V gene TRBV19; possibly TRBD2 for D (6 bases). Germline V lookup: CDR1 LNHDA, CDR2 SQIVND (reference sequence). This CDR3 is built from 15 residues. V was shortened by 5 bases and J by 0 bases, with 14 bases between the two germline ends. The CDR3 is CASSLFDGSSYEQYF. For the CDR3, the DNA is TGTGCCAGTAGTTTATTTGACGGGAGCTCCTACGAGCAGTACTTC.

The V gene is TRBV5-1, the J gene TRBJ1-6; TRBD1 matches 10 bases. V lost 4 bases, J lost 12 bases, and 4 bases stayed unmatched. The CDR3 is 13 residues long. CDR1 and CDR2 (germline): SGHRS, YFSETQ. The CDR3 sequence: CASSDRGRLPLHF. For the CDR3, the DNA is TGCGCCAGCAGCGACAGGGGGCGCTTACCCCTCCACTTT.

This sequence joins TRBV30 and TRBJ2-3; D gene unclear. The germline V gene has CDR1 GTSNPN and CDR2 SVGIG (reference sequence). The CDR3 has 16 residues. V was clipped by 0 bases and J by 2 bases, with 15 bases between them. The CDR3 protein is CAWSVQGYLNTDTQYF. The CDR3 DNA is TGTGCCTGGAGTGTACAAGGCTACCTAAACACAGATACGCAGTATTTT.

This chain connects TRBV6-5 to TRBJ1-1; weak D call: TRBD1 (6 bases). V lost 6 bases and J lost 4, with 12 bases in between. CDR3 length: 13 amino acids. Germline V gene data show CDR1 as MNHEY and CDR2 as SVGAGI. The CDR3 is CASRARGGTEAFF. Written as DNA, the CDR3 is TGTGCCAGCAGAGCTAGGGGGGGCACTGAAGCTTTCTTT.

The CDR3: CASSYYGSGANVLTF. CDR3 sequence (DNA): TGTGCCAGCAGTTACTACGGGTCTGGGGCCAACGTCCTGACTTTC. The rearrangement joins TRBV6-5 to TRBJ2-6; D not certain. Germline V lookup: CDR1 MNHEY, CDR2 SVGAGI. This CDR3 spans 15 amino acids. The V end lost 1 base, the J end lost 1 base, and 5 bases lay between the germline ends.

The rearrangement joins TRBV27 to TRBJ1-1, with 7 bases aligning to TRBD1. The CDR3 has 14 amino acids. Germline values: CDR1 MNHEY, CDR2 SMNVEV (reference sequence). V was clipped by 5 bases and J by 4 bases; unmatched bases: 7. The DNA of the CDR3 is TGTGCCAGCAGTCCAACAACAGGGGTCACTGAAGCTTTCTTT. It codes for CASSPTTGVTEAFF.